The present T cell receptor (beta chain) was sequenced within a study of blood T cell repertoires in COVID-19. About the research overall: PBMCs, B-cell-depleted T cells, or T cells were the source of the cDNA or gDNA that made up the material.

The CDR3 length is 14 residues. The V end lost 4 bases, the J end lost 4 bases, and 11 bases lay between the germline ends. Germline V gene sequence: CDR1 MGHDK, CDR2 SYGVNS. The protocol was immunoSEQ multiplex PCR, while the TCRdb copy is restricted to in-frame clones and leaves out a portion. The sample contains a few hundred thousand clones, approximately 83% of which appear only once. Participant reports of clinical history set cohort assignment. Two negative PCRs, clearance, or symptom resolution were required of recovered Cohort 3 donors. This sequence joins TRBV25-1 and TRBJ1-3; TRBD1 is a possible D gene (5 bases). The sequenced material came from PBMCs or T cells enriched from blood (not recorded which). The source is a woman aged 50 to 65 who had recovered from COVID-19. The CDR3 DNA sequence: TGTGCCAGCAGTGGGACACGAAGCGGAAACACCATATATTTT. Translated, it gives CASSGTRSGNTIYF.